Below are 4 T cell receptor beta chains sequenced from a single sample in a study of control samples from healthy donors and cancer patients. The assay was immunoSEQ multiplex PCR, and TCRdb's table has in-frame clones only and misses some. Counted here are roughly 40,000 clones, more than 85% occurring once; the ten biggest clones make up around 4%. The material sequenced was blood. Every receptor here comes from a woman between 45 and 60 years old in good health.

This sequence joins TRBV6-5 and TRBJ1-3; D is uncertain. Germline lookup yields CDR1 MNHEY and CDR2 SVGAGI. The V end lost 6 bases, the J end lost 0 bases, and 6 bases lay between the germline ends. CDR3 size: 13 residues. CDR3 DNA sequence: TGTGCCAGCAGGACAATCTCTGGAAACACCATATATTTT. Amino acid sequence: CASRTISGNTIYF.

This clone was picked up one time. The J gene is TRBJ1-1, the V gene TRBV29-1; tentative D call: TRBD1 (6 bases). The CDR3 consists of 12 residues. Germline assignment: CDR1 SQVTM and CDR2 ANQGSEA. The V and J ends lost 5 bases and 8 bases respectively, with 15 bases between them. Here the CDR3 reads CSVSGRGAEAFF. The CDR3 coding sequence is TGCAGCGTTAGCGGAAGGGGGGCCGAAGCTTTCTTT.

This chain joins TRBV18 and TRBJ1-4; tentatively, D is TRBD1 (6 bases). The CDR3 length is 15 residues. CDR1 and CDR2 from the germline V gene are KGHSH and LQKENI. V lost 2 bases to trimming and J lost 5 bases, with 12 bases between them. Here the CDR3 reads CASSPRTAGNEKLFF. The CDR3 coding sequence is TGTGCCAGCTCACCAAGGACAGCTGGAAATGAAAAACTGTTTTTT.

J is TRBJ2-1 and V is TRBV5-1; no clear D gene. Trimming removed 3 bases at V and 2 bases at J, with 12 bases between. CDR1 SGHRS and CDR2 YFSETQ come from the germline V gene. This CDR3 spans 15 amino acids. CDR3 DNA sequence: TGCGCCAGCAGCTACGCCTCTCGGGCCTACAATGAGCAGTTCTTC. Translating it yields CASSYASRAYNEQFF.